This T cell receptor (beta chain) is drawn from a study of T cell repertoires in aging, cancer and after chemotherapy. Study-wide background: Donor ages fell into six groups from 30 or younger up to 70 or older.

Multiplex touch-down PCR with TRB-A/B primers amplified rearranged V-D-J TRB sequences. TCRdb reprocessed the multiplex PCR reads via MiXCR and lists one record per CDR3 protein. The repertoire has thousands of distinct CDR3 sequences, 53% of them found once; the top ten carry 1.5% to 2%. The table lists this clonotype with a few counts. TCR beta rearrangements were amplified from peripheral blood genomic DNA. Germline V gives CDR1 MNHEY, CDR2 SMNVEV (reference sequence). The CDR3 is 12 amino acids. V was trimmed by 3 bases and J by 6 bases, leaving 9 bases between them. The V and J genes are TRBV27 and TRBJ2-7; D is unclear. The sequenced material came from blood. The sequence was collected from a human donor with a solid tumor. The CDR3 is CASSFLGSEQYF. DNA of the CDR3: TGTGCCAGCAGTTTCCTCGGGTCCGAGCAGTACTTC.